This T cell receptor beta chain emerged from a study of vaccination effects on CD4 cells after COVID-19. Broader study findings: Clonal contraction was marked in infection- and vaccine-induced clones late after vaccination.

Here immunoSEQ multiplex PCR was the method, and the copy in TCRdb shows in-frame clones only, minus some. The data hold under 40,000 clones, with more than 70% observed a single time. Before sequencing, viral peptide pools were used by the ViraFEST assay to expand antigen-specific CD4+ T cells. The culture ran for 10 days, and then CD4+ T cells were isolated. Having tested negative for nucleocapsid antibodies, the vaccine recipients showed no prior SARS-CoV-2 infection. A half-volume exchange with IL-2 medium occurred on days 3 and 7. The CDR3 spans 14 residues. The V and J ends lost 3 bases and 6 bases respectively, with 12 bases between them. Looked up from germline, CDR1 is MNHEY and CDR2 is SMNVEV (reference sequence). In regard to this clone: Its antigen remains unidentified.

The material sequenced was CD4+ T cells from PBMCs cultured with HCoV-OC43 spike peptides, taken before COVID-19 vaccination. The subset denotes: HCoV-OC43 spike overlapping peptide pool stimulation. The sequence was obtained from a human donor who received a COVID-19 vaccine. The chain employs TRBV27 and TRBJ1-5; D not resolved. The CDR3 DNA reads TGTGCCAGCAGTTTTAGAGTATCCCCTCAGCCCCAGCATTTT. Residues: CASSFRVSPQPQHF.